This T cell receptor (beta chain) came from a study of identical twins (dated by TCRdb to 2016 to 2017). Study-level background: TCR alpha and beta repertoires from monozygotic twins, unrelated adults of various ages and cord blood were deep-sequenced to test whether fetal clonotypes persist. To rule out contamination, the twin experiments were replicated at different times with different library preparation protocols.

Looking up the germline V gene (reference sequence) yields CDR1 DFQATT and CDR2 SNEGSKA. Counted from cysteine to phenylalanine, this CDR3 has 17 amino acids. Just the 51-base CDR3 DNA is kept, in frame starting at base 1. V drops 2 bases and J drops 1 base, leaving 21 bases in between. To note about this clonotype: Its binding antigen is unknown. Per-base qualities were not stored, and no clone one base away is much larger.

The library was prepared using 5' RACE. For sequencing, an Illumina HiSeq 2000 was employed. Template switching introduced a universal primer binding site; the final cDNA contained a unique molecular identifier, enabling accurate counting of TCR cDNA molecules. Specific primers in the conserved constant-segment region were used to synthesize first-strand cDNA for the TCR alpha and beta chains. To control for contamination, every cDNA library was double barcoded, receiving both a SMART-Mk sample barcode and Illumina barcodes. TruSeq adapter sequences, together with Illumina sample barcodes, were added in two successive PCR steps. Sequencing of the TCR alpha and beta cDNA libraries was done on the Illumina HiSeq platform using custom primers. On the study's bioinformatics: Raw reads were processed with MiGEC to extract unique molecular identifiers, and MiXCR was used to determine CDR3 positions. Recombination models were inferred per individual with the repgenHMM and IGoR tools using an EM algorithm. The tcR package in R was used for shared clonotype analysis, with sharing normalized by the product of cloneset sizes. To study raw recombination without the effects of thymic and clonal selection, out-of-frame nonproductive sequences were analyzed. Using fastp trimming at Q25 and MiXCR clonotype assembly, TCRdb reanalyzed the public sequencing data and kept in-frame beta chains. Each CDR3 protein appears once, grouped with its most common genes and DNA. The V and J calls reflect TCRdb's pipeline rather than the authors' work. This sample comprises 400,000 to 500,000 distinct CDR3 sequences, 14% of them detected only once. The ten largest clones capture more than 0.8% of the sample.

Every donor was a healthy Caucasian. The twin cohort consisted of three pairs of female monozygotic twins, all aged roughly 18 to 29 years. Positive isolation kits from Invitrogen were used to isolate the CD4+ and CD8+ T cell populations. General findings and caveats noted by the study authors: Zero-insertion analyses could be partly confounded by invariant T cells such as MAIT and iNKT, although diverse VJ usage argued against such confounding for most clonotypes. Compared with coincidental sharing between unrelated individuals, out-of-frame TCR alpha sequences shared between twins showed an excess of sequences with low generation probability. The excess sharing between twins in beta out-of-frame sequences was weaker because fewer shared sequences reduced the signal-to-noise ratio. Because the same donors could not be followed over many years, conclusions were based on cross-sectional statistical analysis. Recombination models systematically underestimated out-of-frame TCR alpha sharing in monozygotic twins but agreed with sharing between unrelated individuals. Fewer insertions were carried by abundant cord blood beta clonotypes, a similar but weaker trend appeared in young adult naive repertoires, and no such trend appeared in memory repertoires.

The same specimen was also included in a second study, on yellow fever vaccine responses in identical twins. That second report states: According to the authors, the vaccine-induced T cell response in identical twins seemed to be partly convergent and partly specific to each individual. In the study, vaccine-responding T cell clones were precisely tracked in identical twins.

The sample comprised CD4+ T cells sorted from blood. The sequence was collected from a woman younger than 30 in good health. Recombination joined TRBV20-1 with TRBJ2-7, with TRBD2 tentatively as D gene (5 bases match). Here the CDR3 is given as CSARSRVPSLGSYEQYF. The nucleotides read TGCAGTGCTAGATCCCGAGTCCCTAGCTTAGGATCCTACGAGCAGTACTTC.